A selection of T cell receptor beta chains follows, all from one sample in a study of vaccination effects on CD4 cells after COVID-19. Using immunoSEQ multiplex PCR, the repertoire was profiled, and TCRdb retains in-frame clones only, with some absent. The table shows some 39,000 clones, with 82% occurring only once. Their target antigens are unknown. Sequenced here: CD4+ T cells from PBMCs cultured without peptide, sampled before COVID-19 vaccination. Every receptor here comes from a human donor who received a COVID-19 vaccine. CDR3s include the opening cysteine and the closing phenylalanine or tryptophan. Only some rows state a clone size, as once, few, many or a class for expanded clones.

cdr3_length	clone_size	v_call	j_call	cdr3_aa
16	once	TRBV9	TRBJ2-3	CASSPGTSLRTDTQYF
16	-	TRBV5-1	TRBJ2-2	CASSATGLVDTGELFF
15	few	TRBV9	TRBJ2-2	CASSYSGIDTGELFF
13	-	TRBV10-1	TRBJ2-2	CASSDRGPRELFF
13	-	TRBV19	TRBJ1-5	CASSTWDLQPQHF
14	few	TRBV4-1	TRBJ1-2	CASSQDLTGRGYTF
16	-	TRBV4-1	TRBJ2-6	CASRQGQGSGANVLTF
18	-	TRBV5-1	TRBJ1-3	CASSLALGGSSSGNTIYF
16	-	TRBV19	TRBJ1-1	CASNFLMGAGNTEAFF
14	few	TRBV7-8	TRBJ1-2	CASSFRATNYGYTF
11	-	TRBV11-3	TRBJ2-2	CASRGDRELFF
15	-	TRBV19	TRBJ2-5	CASSTREGPQETQYF
12	-	TRBV12-3/TRBV12-4	TRBJ1-2	CASTKGSRGYTF
15	once	TRBV6-5	TRBJ2-3	CASSSATALTDTQYF
18	-	TRBV15	TRBJ2-6	CATSREKGIHSGANVLTF
16	-	TRBV5-5	TRBJ1-6	CASSQSDRAHNSPLHF
16	-	TRBV5-1	TRBJ2-2	CASSLGTQLNTGELFF
15	-	TRBV6-4	TRBJ2-2	CASSPGQTNTGELFF
16	-	TRBV10-1	TRBJ2-2	CASSVSGGARTGELFF
13	-	TRBV6-5	TRBJ1-2	CATQTGVNYGYTF
15	once	TRBV5-1	TRBJ2-3	CASSLGQVLTDTQYF
12	-	TRBV30	TRBJ1-2	CARRSQTDGYTF
16	once	TRBV11-3	TRBJ2-3	CASSQGTGPPTDTQYF
17	-	TRBV10-3	TRBJ2-1	CAISESSSGGIFGEQFF
13	-	TRBV12-3/TRBV12-4	TRBJ1-1	CASSLAGAIEAFF
14	-	TRBV2	TRBJ1-1	CASNSGGGNTEAFF
16	-	TRBV5-8	TRBJ1-4	CASSLGGGQNNEKLFF